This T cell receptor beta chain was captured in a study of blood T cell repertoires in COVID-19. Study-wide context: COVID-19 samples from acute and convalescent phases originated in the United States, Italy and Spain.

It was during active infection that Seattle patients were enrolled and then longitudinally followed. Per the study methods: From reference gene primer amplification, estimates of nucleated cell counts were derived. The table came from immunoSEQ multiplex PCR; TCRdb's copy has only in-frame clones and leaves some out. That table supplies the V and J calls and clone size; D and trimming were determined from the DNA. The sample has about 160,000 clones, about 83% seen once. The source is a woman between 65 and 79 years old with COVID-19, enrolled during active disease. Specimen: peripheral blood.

The CDR3 sequence: CAWTPTGNGYTF. In nucleotides, the CDR3 is TGTGCCTGGACCCCGACAGGGAATGGCTACACCTTC. The chain couples TRBV30 to TRBJ1-2, with 7 bases identical to TRBD1. Looked up from germline, CDR1 is GTSNPN and CDR2 is SVGIG (reference sequence). The CDR3 contains 12 residues. V gave up 4 bases and J gave up 6 bases; unmatched junction bases: 5.